Below are 10 T cell receptor beta chains sequenced from a single sample in a study of CD8+CD57+ T cells in acquired aplastic anemia (dated by TCRdb to 2016 to 2018). Instrument on record: Illumina HiSeq 2000. TCR beta VDJ combination and CDR3 sequence profiling used genomic DNA as the template. The public reads were quality trimmed at Q25 with fastp and then assembled into clones with MiXCR by TCRdb, keeping productive beta chains. A single entry per CDR3 protein holds the most common genes and DNA from its merged rows. This sample has about 190,000 distinct CDR3 sequences in its table, and about 53% of those were observed once. Together, the top ten hold approximately 15% of the sample. Sequencing was performed on sorted CD4+, CD8+, or CD8+CD57+ T cells (not recorded which) from PBMCs. These receptors were taken from a human donor in good health, serving as a control.

The chain links TRBV19 to TRBJ2-7; D call uncertain. This CDR3 is built from 14 residues. V was shortened by 0 bases and J by 3 bases, with 9 bases between the two germline ends. Germline lookup yields CDR1 LNHDA and CDR2 SQIVND (reference sequence). The CDR3: CASSIDPASYEQYF. The CDR3, as DNA: TGTGCCAGTAGTATAGATCCGGCCAGCTACGAGCAGTACTTC.

CDR3 amino acids: CASRTRDSLRNQPQHF. CDR3 coding DNA: TGTGCCAGCAGGACCCGGGACAGCCTGCGAAATCAGCCCCAGCATTTT. The V and J genes are TRBV2 and TRBJ1-5, with 7 bases lining up with TRBD1. V shed 6 bases and J 4 bases; nucleotides not matched to a gene: 12. CDR1 is SNHLY and CDR2 is FYNNEI in the germline V gene. This CDR3 is built from 16 residues.

This clonotype was detected many times. The V call is TRBV9, the J call TRBJ2-7; D remains unclear. Germline V gene lookup returns CDR1 SGDLS and CDR2 YYNGEE. Trimming took 0 bases from V and 7 from J, leaving 11 bases between them. The CDR3 extends over 13 amino acids. CDR3 protein: CASSVGPGREQYF. In DNA form, the CDR3 reads TGTGCCAGCAGCGTAGGGCCCGGGCGGGAGCAGTACTTC.

Only a few counts were recorded for this clonotype. The chain combines TRBV6-1 with TRBJ2-3; the match to TRBD1 covers 7 bases. The CDR3 is made up of 14 amino acids. The V segment lost 5 bases and the J segment 4 bases; nucleotides outside the gene matches: 6. Looked up from germline, CDR1 is MNHNS and CDR2 is SASEGT. CDR3 residues: CASSYGQGADTQYF. CDR3 coding DNA: TGTGCCAGCAGTTACGGGCAGGGGGCAGATACGCAGTATTTT.

In this sample, this clonotype turned up many times. The CDR3 loop reads CASSSGLAAGEQFF. The DNA of the CDR3 is TGTGCCAGCAGCTCGGGACTAGCCGCCGGTGAGCAGTTCTTC. The genes are TRBV5-4 and TRBJ2-1, with 9 positions matching TRBD2. V lost 3 bases and J lost 9; bases outside the gene matches: 7. The CDR3 spans 14 residues. Germline lookup yields CDR1 SGHNT and CDR2 YYREEE (reference sequence).

This clonotype was observed at least ten times. The V call is TRBV19, the J call TRBJ2-5, with a weak D call TRBD2 (7 bases). CDR1 and CDR2 from the germline V gene are LNHDA and SQIVND (reference sequence). The CDR3 covers 13 residues. V gave up 3 bases and J gave up 5 bases, with 10 bases separating them. CDR3 sequence: CASSMGGPETQYF. In DNA form, the CDR3 reads TGTGCCAGTAGTATGGGGGGGCCGGAGACCCAGTACTTC.

This clonotype appeared a few times. V usage is TRBV28 and J usage is TRBJ2-6; 9 nucleotides match TRBD1. CDR1 and CDR2 from the germline V gene are MDHEN and SYDVKM. The CDR3 runs 16 residues. Trimming removed 6 bases from V and 1 base from J; junction bases left unmatched: 4. Here the CDR3 reads CASRTGGDSGANVLTF. As DNA, the CDR3 is TGTGCCAGCAGGACAGGGGGGGATTCTGGGGCCAACGTCCTGACTTTC.

This clonotype has at least ten counts. This sequence joins TRBV19 and TRBJ2-1, with TRBD1 matching 9 bases. The CDR3 is 14 amino acids. Germline-derived CDR1 and CDR2 are LNHDA and SQIVND (reference sequence). The V segment lost 8 bases and the J segment 0 bases; nucleotides outside the gene matches: 2. The CDR3: CASLDRGSYNEQFF. Written as DNA, the CDR3 is TGTGCCAGTCTGGACAGGGGCTCCTACAATGAGCAGTTCTTC.

This clonotype showed up just a few times. The chain employs TRBV6-5 and TRBJ2-5; 10 bases line up with TRBD2. Germline V gives CDR1 MNHEY, CDR2 SVGAGI. With V trimmed by 3 bases and J by 5 bases, 12 bases remained unmatched. The CDR3 has 17 amino acids. CDR3 protein: CASSYILIAGGLETQYF. The DNA for the CDR3 is TGTGCCAGCAGTTATATTCTTATAGCGGGGGGCCTGGAGACCCAGTACTTC.

This chain uses TRBV7-9 with TRBJ2-3, with 7 bases matching TRBD1. The V gene's germline CDR1 is SEHNR and CDR2 FQNEAQ (reference sequence). J gave up 2 bases and V 5 bases, and 10 bases lay outside the gene matches. The CDR3 contains 16 residues. The DNA for the CDR3 is TGTGCCAGCAGCCCTCAACAGGGGCTTCTCACAGATACGCAGTATTTT. It translates to CASSPQQGLLTDTQYF.